This T cell receptor (beta chain) was profiled in a study of T cells in localized non-small cell lung cancer. Produced via immunoSEQ multiplex PCR; TCRdb's table is partial and in-frame only. The repertoire holds about 59,000 clones, with over 85% as singletons. This CDR3 has 16 residues. Concerning this clone itself: The antigen is not known.

Findings and caveats of the study: Adjacent lung exhibited a median of about 57 among the 100 most abundant tumor clones. In the blood, greater T cell density corresponded to longer overall survival.

The gene calls are TRBV21-1 and TRBJ2-7; the table's TRBD2 call for D was not verified on the DNA. TRBV21-1 is shown as a pseudogene. The receptor's source is a man aged 35-69 years with stage I squamous cell lung carcinoma. Sequencing used peripheral blood, obtained before any cancer treatment. CDR3 in amino acids: CASSSVGLAGFYEQYF. DNA for the CDR3: TGTGCCAGCAGCTCAGTGGGACTAGCGGGGTTCTACGAGCAGTACTTC.